Below, one T cell receptor beta chain is given with its context. As yet, its antigen is unknown. The sample originates from a study of T cell responses to AZD1222 COVID-19 vaccine. The overall study: Investigators merged groups given second doses at roughly 4 or roughly 12 weeks. Overall study findings and caveats: After the peak T cell response, and only then, were repertoires sampled.

Only in-frame clones appear in the TCRdb table, and some are missing; sequencing was by immunoSEQ multiplex PCR. The top ten hold about 9.5% of the sample, which has around 110,000 clones, roughly four fifths seen once. The CDR3 is 13 amino acids. Germline lookup yields CDR1 MNHEY and CDR2 SVGAGI. V trimming: 6 bases; J trimming: 7 bases; junction bases outside the gene matches: 3. This clonotype was sampled from an adult in good health. The V and J genes are TRBV6-5 and TRBJ1-6; 7 bases agree with TRBD1. The sample here was peripheral blood, taken on day 0 of AZD1222 vaccination. CDR3 residues: CASSGDRNSPLHF. The CDR3 DNA follows: TGTGCCAGCAGCGGGGACAGAAATTCACCCCTCCACTTT.